The T cell receptor (beta chain) described here comes from a study of identical twins. Everyone who donated was a healthy Caucasian. V lost 6 bases and J 5 bases, leaving 11 bases between the germline ends. Germline CDR1 and CDR2: WNHNN and SYGVQD (reference sequence). The CDR3 spans 13 residues. Findings and caveats of the study: Out-of-frame alpha sequences shared by twins showed excess low generation probability. Part of the zero-insertion signal could reflect confounding by invariant MAIT and iNKT cells. Models, which agreed with sharing between unrelated individuals, nonetheless underestimated the out-of-frame TCR alpha sharing seen in monozygotic twins.

This clonotype was counted at least ten times. Its antigen is unknown. Via MiXCR, TCRdb re-called the 5' RACE reads, giving one row per CDR3 protein. The sample records about 690,000 distinct CDR3 sequences, roughly 6% being singletons. The source material was naive T cells sorted from blood. This sequence was found in a man between 18 and 35 years old in good health. The chain recombines TRBV10-1 with TRBJ2-1; the D is unclear. CDR3 protein: CASSNGRDNEQFF. The CDR3 nucleotides are TGCGCCAGCAGCAATGGACGGGACAATGAGCAGTTCTTC.